This T cell receptor (beta chain) derives from a study of cytomegalovirus exposure and HLA in healthy donors. The length of the CDR3 is 14 residues. V lost 4 bases and J 7 bases, leaving 17 bases between the germline ends. CDR1 is SGHRS and CDR2 is YFSETQ in the germline V gene. In the PCR, 60 Vbeta and 13 Jbeta primers were used. Original data processing: Unique TCR beta chains totaled some 88 million in a later count, with around 12 million of them shared. Here immunoSEQ multiplex PCR was the method, and the copy in TCRdb shows in-frame clones only, minus some. That table furnishes V, J and clone size, whereas the DNA furnished D and trimming. The sample includes 85,000 to 130,000 clones, about 77% seen only once; the top ten take under 4.5%.

The rearrangement links TRBV5-1 to TRBJ1-2; D gene unclear. The sequenced material came from PBMCs. This TCR derives from a woman aged 50 to 60 in good health and CMV-seropositive. CDR3 loop: CASSHNGPATGYTF. In nucleotides, the CDR3 is TGCGCCAGCAGCCACAATGGCCCCGCAACTGGCTACACCTTC. The full variable domain, completed using reference TRBV5-1 and TRBJ1-2, is KAGVTQTPRYLIKTRGQQVTLSCSPISGHRSVSWYQQTPGQGLQFLFEYFSETQRNKGNFPGRFSGRQFSNSRSEMNVSTLELGDSALYLCASSHNGPATGYTFGSGTRLTVV.